The clone carrying this T cell receptor (beta chain) came up once. This sample stems from a study of shared clonotypes between healthy human individuals. Donors were healthy HIV-negative adults without recent acute infections or vaccinations. Deep-level settings were used for running the assay. Profiled with immunoSEQ multiplex PCR; TCRdb holds only in-frame clones, not every one. The sample contains roughly 1,000,000 clones, around 78% of which appear only once. Per germline, CDR1 LGHNA and CDR2 YSLEER. This CDR3 spans 13 amino acids. The V and J ends lost 0 bases and 2 bases respectively, with 5 bases between them.

Sample: memory CD4+ T cells from PBMCs. Subset of the sample: CD45RA-negative fraction. This TCR came from a man in his late teens or twenties in good health. Some clones in this sample may be carry-over from other donors' samples. The V call is TRBV4-3, the J call TRBJ2-7; D unresolved. CDR3 sequence reads: CASSQDRPYEQYF. The CDR3 bases are TGCGCCAGCAGCCAAGATCGGCCCTACGAGCAGTACTTC.